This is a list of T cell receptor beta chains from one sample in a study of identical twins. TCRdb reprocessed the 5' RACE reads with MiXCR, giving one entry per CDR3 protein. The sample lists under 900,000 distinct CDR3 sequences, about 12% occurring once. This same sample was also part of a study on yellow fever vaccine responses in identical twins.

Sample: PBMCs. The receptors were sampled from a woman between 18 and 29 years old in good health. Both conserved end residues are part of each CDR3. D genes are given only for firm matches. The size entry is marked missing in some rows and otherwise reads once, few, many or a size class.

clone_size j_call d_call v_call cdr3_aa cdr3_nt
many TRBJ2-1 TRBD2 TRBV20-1 CSAREVSGDYNEQFF TGCAGTGCTAGAGAAGTTAGCGGGGACTACAATGAGCAGTTCTTC
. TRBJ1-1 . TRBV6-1 CASSEVVWGNAEAFF TGTGCCAGCAGTGAAGTTGTTTGGGGGAACGCTGAAGCTTTCTTT
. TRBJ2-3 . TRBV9 CASSVASGDSTDTQYF TGTGCCAGCAGCGTAGCGTCGGGGGACAGCACAGATACGCAGTATTTT
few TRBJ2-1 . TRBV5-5 CASSPWTEYNEQFF TGTGCCAGCAGCCCTTGGACAGAATACAATGAGCAGTTCTTC
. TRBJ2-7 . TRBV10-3 CAITTASYEQYF TGTGCCATCACGACAGCCTCCTACGAGCAGTACTTC
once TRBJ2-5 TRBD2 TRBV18 CASSPPIAGETQYF TGTGCCAGCTCACCACCGATAGCGGGGGAGACCCAGTACTTC
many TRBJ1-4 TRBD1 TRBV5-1 CASSREQGASEKLFF TGCGCCAGCAGCAGGGAACAGGGGGCATCTGAAAAACTGTTTTTT
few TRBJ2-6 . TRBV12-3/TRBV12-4 CASSYHRAGANVLTF TGTGCCAGCAGTTACCACAGGGCTGGGGCCAACGTCCTGACTTTC
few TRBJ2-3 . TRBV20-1 CSATPTLPPADTQYF TGCAGTGCTACGCCGACCCTTCCTCCGGCAGATACGCAGTATTTT
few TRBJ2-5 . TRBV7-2 CASSLAPGTGPSETQYF TGTGCCAGCAGCTTAGCGCCGGGGACTGGACCTTCGGAGACCCAGTACTTC
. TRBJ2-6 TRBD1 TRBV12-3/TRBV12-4 CASRNRDRGRSGANVLTF TGTGCCAGCAGAAACCGGGACAGGGGACGCTCTGGGGCCAACGTCCTGACTTTC
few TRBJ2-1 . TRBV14 CASSQDERLSSYNEQFF TGTGCCAGCAGCCAAGATGAGCGGCTAAGCTCCTACAATGAGCAGTTCTTC
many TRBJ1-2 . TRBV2 CASSEAEAGWSVYGYTF TGTGCCAGCAGTGAAGCGGAGGCAGGGTGGTCGGTCTATGGCTACACCTTC
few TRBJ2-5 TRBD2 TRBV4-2 CASSQGLAGGRGTQYF TGTGCCAGCAGCCAAGGACTAGCCGGTGGGAGGGGGACCCAGTACTTC
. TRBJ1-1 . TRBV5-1 CASSLAVANTEAFF TGCGCCAGCAGCTTGGCGGTTGCGAACACTGAAGCTTTCTTT
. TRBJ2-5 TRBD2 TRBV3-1 CASSQEGGSLGETQYF TGTGCCAGCAGCCAAGAGGGGGGGAGCTTAGGAGAGACCCAGTACTTC
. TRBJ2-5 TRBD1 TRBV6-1 CASRGTGIQETQYF TGTGCCAGCAGGGGGACAGGGATCCAAGAGACCCAGTACTTC
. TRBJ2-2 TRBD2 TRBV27 CASRPTAGLAGATGELFF TGTGCCAGCAGACCTACCGCCGGACTAGCGGGGGCCACCGGGGAGCTGTTTTTT
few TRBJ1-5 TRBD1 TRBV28 CASSLAGGINQPQHF TGTGCCAGCAGTTTAGCAGGGGGCATAAATCAGCCCCAGCATTTT
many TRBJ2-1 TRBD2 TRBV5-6 CASSLNAGTSGVDEQFF TGTGCCAGCAGCCTCAACGCCGGGACTAGCGGGGTGGATGAGCAGTTCTTC
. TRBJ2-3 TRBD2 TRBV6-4 CASSERAGVGDTQYF TGTGCCAGCAGTGAACGGGCGGGGGTGGGAGATACGCAGTATTTT
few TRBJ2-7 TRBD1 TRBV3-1 CASSQVWDSSYEQYF TGTGCCAGCAGCCAGGTTTGGGACAGCTCCTACGAGCAGTACTTC
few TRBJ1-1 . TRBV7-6 CASSPRGAGMNTEAFF TGTGCCAGCAGCCCTCGAGGGGCAGGCATGAACACTGAAGCTTTCTTT
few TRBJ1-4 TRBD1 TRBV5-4 CASSQTTGSNEKLFF TGTGCCAGCAGCCAAACGACAGGGTCTAATGAAAAACTGTTTTTT